The 20 T cell receptor beta chains listed next were all sequenced from one sample in a study of cytomegalovirus exposure and HLA in healthy donors. PCR employed 60 Vbeta and 13 Jbeta primers. The table came from immunoSEQ multiplex PCR; TCRdb's copy has only in-frame clones and leaves some out. This repertoire shows 95,000 to 130,000 clones, 79% found once; its top ten account for around 4.4%. Sequencing input: PBMCs. Receptors were obtained from a man aged 25-45 years in good health and CMV-seropositive.

The J gene is TRBJ1-4, the V gene TRBV7-9, with D tentatively TRBD1 (6 bases). V lost 0 bases and J lost 4, with 9 bases in between. The germline CDR1 and CDR2 sequences are SEHNR and FQNEAQ (reference sequence). The CDR3 is made up of 15 amino acids. The CDR3 bases are TGTGCCAGCAGCTTAGCGGGGACAAGTAATGAAAAACTGTTTTTT. The encoded protein is CASSLAGTSNEKLFF.

Comment on this clone: One junction end disagrees with the germline gene, perhaps due to a read error. The chain joins TRBV7-8 to TRBJ2-5, with D unresolved. CDR1 is SGHVS, CDR2 FQNEAQ, per germline. The CDR3 consists of 11 residues. CDR3 in DNA: TGTACCAGCAGCTTCGAAGAGACCCAGTACTTC. Translated: CTSSFEETQYF. Full variable domain (outside the CDR3, taken from reference TRBV7-8 and TRBJ2-5): GAGVSQSPRYKVAKRGQDVALRCDPISGHVSLFWYQQALGQGPEFLTYFQNEAQLDKSGLPSDRFFAERPEGSVSTLKIQRTQQEDSAVYLCTSSFEETQYFGPGTRLLVL.

V is TRBV11-3 and J is TRBJ1-3; a weak D match, TRBD1 (5 bases). Deletions cut 5 bases from V and 7 bases from J, with 9 bases between. The CDR3 sequence is 12 residues long. Germline V lookup: CDR1 SGHNT, CDR2 YENEEA. In DNA, the CDR3 is TGTGCCAGCAGCCCAGGGTGGAACACCATATATTTT. Protein sequence: CASSPGWNTIYF.

The CDR3 coding sequence is TGTGCCATCAGCCGCGGGGGCTACGAGCAGTACTTC. Its protein product is CAISRGGYEQYF. The chain joins TRBV10-3 to TRBJ2-7; 7 nucleotides align to TRBD2. Trimming cost V 6 bases and J 3 bases; bases outside gene matches: 2. The germline CDR1 and CDR2 sequences are ENHRY and SYGVKD. CDR3 length: 12 amino acids.

V usage is TRBV6-1 and J usage is TRBJ2-3; 7 bases match TRBD2. Looked up from germline, CDR1 is MNHNS and CDR2 is SASEGT. The ends lost 3 bases at V and 0 bases at J; junction bases unmatched: 6. The CDR3 has 16 residues. In nucleotides, the CDR3 is TGTGCCAGCAGTGAGGCCATAGCGGGTAGCACAGATACGCAGTATTTT. This encodes CASSEAIAGSTDTQYF.

V usage is TRBV30 and J usage is TRBJ2-5; 8 bases map to TRBD1. After removal of 2 bases from V and 4 bases from J, the junction contained 3 bases not matched to a gene. Germline V lookup: CDR1 GTSNPN, CDR2 SVGIG (reference sequence). The CDR3 spans 13 residues. CDR3 sequence: CAWSRTGRETQYF. The DNA for the CDR3 is TGTGCCTGGAGTAGGACAGGGAGAGAGACCCAGTACTTC.

The chain uses TRBV11-2 and TRBJ2-7; 7 bases line up with TRBD2. With 6 bases clipped from V and 1 base from J, the junction kept 9 bases outside the gene matches. This CDR3 has 15 residues. Per germline, CDR1 SGHAT and CDR2 FQNNGV. The CDR3: CASRPEASGSYEQYF. Here the CDR3 DNA reads TGTGCCAGCAGACCCGAGGCTAGCGGATCCTACGAGCAGTACTTC.

The J gene is TRBJ1-1, the V gene TRBV19; possibly TRBD1 for D (6 bases). Looked up from germline, CDR1 is LNHDA and CDR2 is SQIVND (reference sequence). V lost 7 bases to trimming and J lost 4 bases, with 16 bases between them. This CDR3 is 14 amino acids long. CDR3 region: CASTNRETGTEAFF. The CDR3 bases are TGTGCCAGTACCAACAGGGAAACGGGCACTGAAGCTTTCTTT.

The chain links TRBV4-3 to TRBJ1-3; D is undetermined. CDR1 is LGHNA and CDR2 is YSLEER in the germline V gene. This CDR3 has 12 residues. Trimming pared 0 bases from V and 8 bases from J, leaving 5 bases between. CDR3 loop: CASSQDLDTIYF. The CDR3 DNA reads as TGCGCCAGCAGCCAAGATCTAGACACCATATATTTT.

This clone was found a few times. The chain uses TRBV19 and TRBJ1-6; TRBD1 is a possible D gene (5 bases). V was cut by 5 bases and J by 0 bases, with 17 bases left in between. The CDR3 covers 18 residues. The germline gives CDR1 LNHDA, CDR2 SQIVND (reference sequence). DNA of the CDR3: TGTGCCAGTAGTCCAGGACAATTCAGAAGCTCCTATAATTCACCCCTCCACTTT. Encoded protein: CASSPGQFRSSYNSPLHF.

The chain joins TRBV6-1 to TRBJ1-5; the match to TRBD1 covers 8 bases. Germline CDR1 reads MNHNS; CDR2 reads SASEGT. With V trimmed by 6 bases and J by 6 bases, 4 bases remained unmatched. The CDR3 sequence is 13 residues long. This CDR3 reads CASSPGGSQPQHF. CDR3 bases: TGTGCCAGCAGCCCAGGGGGCTCTCAGCCCCAGCATTTT.

This clone was seen only once. V is TRBV28 and J is TRBJ2-4; 7 bases agree with TRBD2. V shed 4 bases and J 6 bases; nucleotides not matched to a gene: 6. CDR1 is MDHEN, CDR2 SYDVKM, per germline. The CDR3 loop spans 14 amino acids. The DNA of the CDR3 is TGTGCCAGCAGTTGGGGGGGGGAAAGAAACATTCAGTACTTC. Translation: CASSWGGERNIQYF.

The J gene is TRBJ2-2, the V gene TRBV28; 13 nucleotides agree with TRBD2. V lost 10 bases, J lost 5 bases, and 10 bases stayed unmatched. This CDR3 spans 16 amino acids. From germline, CDR1 is MDHEN and CDR2 SYDVKM. The CDR3 loop is CATSRTSGRDTGELFF. CDR3 nucleotide sequence: TGTGCCACCTCTCGCACTAGCGGGAGGGATACCGGGGAGCTGTTTTTT.

This clone came up once. The rearrangement links TRBV5-6 to TRBJ2-7; D remains unclear. Germline loops: CDR1 SGHDT, CDR2 YYEEEE. The CDR3 is made up of 14 amino acids. V was cut by 1 base and J by 6 bases, with 14 bases left in between. CDR3: CASSLLRSTGEQYF. As DNA, the CDR3 is TGTGCCAGCAGCTTGCTTCGGTCTACGGGCGAGCAGTACTTC.

This clone was seen a few times. The chain uses TRBV2 and TRBJ1-5, with D perhaps TRBD1 (6 bases). V was clipped by 6 bases and J by 1 base, with 16 bases between them. CDR3 length equals 16 residues. Germline lookup yields CDR1 SNHLY and CDR2 FYNNEI. The CDR3 sequence is CASRWDNLASNQPQHF. CDR3 nucleotides: TGTGCCAGCAGGTGGGACAACCTTGCGAGCAATCAGCCCCAGCATTTT.

This chain uses TRBV5-4 with TRBJ2-7, with D perhaps matching TRBD1 (6 bases). Trimming cost V 4 bases and J 0 bases, with 17 bases left between them. Germline CDR1 and CDR2: SGHNT and YYREEE (reference sequence). CDR3 length equals 16 residues. The CDR3 sequence is CASSPNLGQSSYEQYF. CDR3 nucleotide sequence: TGTGCCAGCAGCCCAAATCTTGGACAGTCCTCCTACGAGCAGTACTTC.

The rearrangement joins TRBV18 to TRBJ1-2; a possible D gene is TRBD1 (6 bases). The CDR3 covers 14 residues. Trimming removed 2 bases at V and 6 bases at J, with 13 bases between. Germline V CDR1 and CDR2: KGHSH, LQKENI. CDR3 loop: CASSPTYRDHGYTF. The CDR3 DNA sequence: TGTGCCAGCTCACCAACATACAGGGATCATGGCTACACCTTC.

The chain employs TRBV9 and TRBJ2-3; 8 nucleotides align to TRBD2. The junction had 12 bases not matched to a gene; V was cut back by 0 bases and J by 3 bases. Germline loops: CDR1 SGDLS, CDR2 YYNGEE. CDR3 size: 18 residues. CDR3: CASSVGGGGPRSTDTQYF. The CDR3 DNA reads as TGTGCCAGCAGCGTAGGAGGCGGGGGGCCCAGGAGTACAGATACGCAGTATTTT. The full variable domain, completed using reference TRBV9 and TRBJ2-3, is DSGVTQTPKHLITATGQRVTLRCSPRSGDLSVYWYQQSLDQGLQFLIQYYNGEERAKGNILERFSAQQFPDLHSELNLSSLELGDSALYFCASSVGGGGPRSTDTQYFGPGTRLTVL.

This clone was seen just once. The chain is built from TRBV4-1 and TRBJ1-1, with TRBD1 matching over 8 bases. After removal of 4 bases from V and 2 bases from J, the junction contained 6 bases not matched to a gene. The CDR3 has 15 residues. From germline, CDR1 is MGHRA and CDR2 YSYEKL. The CDR3 DNA sequence: TGCGCCAGCAGCCCGGACAGGGTTTTCAACACTGAAGCTTTCTTT. Its translation: CASSPDRVFNTEAFF.

The gene calls are TRBV9 and TRBJ1-3, with 8 bases that match TRBD1. This CDR3 is built from 16 residues. V lost 4 bases, J lost 0 bases, and 6 bases stayed unmatched. Looked up from germline, CDR1 is SGDLS and CDR2 is YYNGEE. The CDR3 bases are TGTGCCAGCAGCCGGACAGGGACAAACTCTGGAAACACCATATATTTT. It translates to CASSRTGTNSGNTIYF.